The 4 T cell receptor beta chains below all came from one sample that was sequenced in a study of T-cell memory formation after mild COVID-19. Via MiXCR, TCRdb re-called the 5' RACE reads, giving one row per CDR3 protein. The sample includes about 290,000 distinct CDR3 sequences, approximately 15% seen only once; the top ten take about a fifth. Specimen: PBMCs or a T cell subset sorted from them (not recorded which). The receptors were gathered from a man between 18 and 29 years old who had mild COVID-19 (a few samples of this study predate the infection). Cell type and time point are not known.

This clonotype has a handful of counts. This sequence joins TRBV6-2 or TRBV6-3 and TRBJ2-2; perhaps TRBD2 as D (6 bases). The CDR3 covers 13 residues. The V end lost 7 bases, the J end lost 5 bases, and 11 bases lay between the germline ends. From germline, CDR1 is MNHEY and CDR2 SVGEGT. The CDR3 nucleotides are TGTGCCAGCACCGATAGCGGTACCGGGGAGCTGTTTTTT. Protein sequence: CASTDSGTGELFF.

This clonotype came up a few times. The DNA for the CDR3 is TGTGCCAGCAGCAGTGGGACAGGGGGTTACACCGGGGAGCTGTTTTTT. Protein product: CASSSGTGGYTGELFF. The chain joins TRBV7-9 to TRBJ2-2, with 11 bases identical to TRBD1. CDR1 and CDR2 (germline): SEHNR, FQNEAQ (reference sequence). J lost 3 bases, V lost 5 bases, and 5 bases had no gene match. This CDR3 has 16 residues.

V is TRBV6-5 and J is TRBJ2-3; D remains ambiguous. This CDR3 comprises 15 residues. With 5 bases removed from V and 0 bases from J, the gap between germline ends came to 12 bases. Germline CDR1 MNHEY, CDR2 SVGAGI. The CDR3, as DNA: TGTGCCAGCAGTCCGGACGGCATTAGCACAGATACGCAGTATTTT. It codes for CASSPDGISTDTQYF.

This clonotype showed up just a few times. For the CDR3, the DNA is TGCGCCAGCAGCCCGACAGGTTCCAATTCACCCCTCCACTTT. Translation: CASSPTGSNSPLHF. This rearrangement joins TRBV5-1 to TRBJ1-6; perhaps TRBD1 as D (6 bases). This CDR3 contains 14 residues. The V end lost 4 bases, the J end lost 7 bases, and 12 bases lay between the germline ends. From germline, CDR1 is SGHRS and CDR2 YFSETQ.